Listed below are T cell receptor beta chains from one sample, sequenced in a study of cytomegalovirus exposure and HLA in healthy donors. TCRdb's copy holds only in-frame clones and misses some; the assay was immunoSEQ multiplex PCR. The sample yields 110,000 to 150,000 clones, more than 8% seen once. Sequenced sample: PBMCs. These receptors all come from a man between 50 and 59 years old in good health and CMV-seronegative. The CDR3 runs from the conserved cysteine through the conserved F or W. D genes are given only for firm matches. Size is stated for part of the rows, as once, few or many counts, or as a class when the clone is expanded.

j_call,clone_size,d_call,v_call,cdr3_aa,cdr3_nt
TRBJ1-2,many,-,TRBV7-2,CASSLAGGTLSGYTF,TGTGCCAGCAGCTTAGCGGGCGGGACTCTAAGTGGCTACACCTTC
TRBJ1-1,few,-,TRBV5-5,CASSKNPSGGNTEAFF,TGTGCCAGCAGCAAAAACCCGAGCGGTGGGAACACTGAAGCTTTCTTT
TRBJ2-1,-,TRBD1,TRBV2,CASKGQGTVSSYNEQFF,TGTGCCAGCAAAGGACAGGGGACAGTGAGCTCCTACAATGAGCAGTTCTTC
TRBJ2-2,-,TRBD1,TRBV9,CASSVEGALYTGELFF,TGTGCCAGCAGCGTAGAGGGGGCTCTTTACACCGGGGAGCTGTTTTTT
TRBJ1-5,-,-,TRBV30,CAWSVSRVGSQPQHF,TGTGCCTGGAGTGTTTCAAGGGTTGGGAGTCAGCCCCAGCATTTT
TRBJ1-3,few,-,TRBV2,CASRAYRQLSGNTIYF,TGTGCCAGCAGGGCCTACAGACAGCTCTCTGGAAACACCATATATTTT
TRBJ2-1,-,TRBD1,TRBV5-4,CASSLGGGEYNEQFF,TGTGCCAGCAGCTTGGGAGGGGGCGAATACAATGAGCAGTTCTTC
TRBJ2-2,-,TRBD2,TRBV7-3,CASSLLGLAVNTGELFF,TGTGCCAGCAGCCTCCTCGGGCTAGCGGTGAACACCGGGGAGCTGTTTTTT
TRBJ1-2,-,-,TRBV11-1,CASSLSDSFYGYTF,TGTGCCAGCAGCTTAAGTGACAGCTTCTATGGCTACACCTTC
TRBJ1-1,few,TRBD1,TRBV28,CASSPPTGGDTEAFF,TGTGCCAGCAGTCCCCCGACAGGGGGGGACACTGAAGCTTTCTTT
TRBJ2-5,few,-,TRBV14,CASSHGETQYF,TGTGCCAGCAGCCACGGAGAGACCCAGTACTTC
TRBJ2-5,-,-,TRBV5-5,CASSLGGLEETQYF,TGTGCCAGCAGCTTGGGGGGCCTGGAAGAGACCCAGTACTTC
TRBJ2-5,few,-,TRBV4-1,CASSQRPGPETQYF,TGCGCCAGCAGCCAACGTCCGGGTCCAGAGACCCAGTACTTC
TRBJ1-4,-,TRBD1,TRBV28,CASSFSGLQTGQKEKLFF,TGTGCCAGCAGTTTTTCCGGTTTACAAACGGGACAGAAGGAAAAACTGTTTTTT
TRBJ1-2,-,TRBD1,TRBV6-5,CASSRGQGGYGYTF,TGTGCCAGCAGCCGGGGACAGGGAGGCTATGGCTACACCTTC
TRBJ2-2,-,TRBD2,TRBV4-1,CAGGRGPTGELFF,TGCGCAGGAGGGAGGGGCCCGACCGGGGAGCTGTTTTTT
TRBJ2-5,few,-,TRBV2,CASSRETGYQETQYF,TGTGCCAGCAGCAGGGAAACAGGCTACCAAGAGACCCAGTACTTC
TRBJ1-4,few,-,TRBV2,CASTNQGLRGEKLFF,TGTGCCAGCACCAACCAGGGGTTACGAGGTGAAAAACTGTTTTTT
TRBJ2-2,-,-,TRBV11-3,CASSTGSANTGELFF,TGTGCCAGCAGCACCGGCAGCGCGAACACCGGGGAGCTGTTTTTT
TRBJ2-5,few,-,TRBV19,CASSIGGGETQYF,TGTGCCAGTAGTATCGGGGGAGGTGAGACCCAGTACTTC
TRBJ2-2,-,-,TRBV7-3,CASSFRGTDTGELFF,TGTGCCAGCAGCTTCCGGGGGACCGACACCGGGGAGCTGTTTTTT
TRBJ1-2,few,TRBD1,TRBV6-8,CASSYGTANYGYTF,TGTGCCAGCAGTTACGGGACAGCTAACTATGGCTACACCTTC
TRBJ2-5,-,TRBD2,TRBV2,CASSVGLAGGQETQYF,TGTGCCAGCAGTGTCGGCCTAGCGGGGGGACAAGAGACCCAGTACTTC
TRBJ2-1,-,TRBD2,TRBV5-4,CASSSETSGVNEQFF,TGTGCCAGCAGCTCTGAGACTAGCGGCGTGAATGAGCAGTTCTTC
TRBJ1-2,-,TRBD1,TRBV7-2,CASTLTGGSLMANYGYTF,TGTGCCAGCACTTTAACAGGGGGTTCTCTAATGGCTAACTATGGCTACACCTTC
TRBJ1-5,-,-,TRBV4-2,CASSLQGSNQPQHF,TGTGCCAGCAGCCTTCAGGGATCAAATCAGCCCCAGCATTTT
TRBJ2-5,few,-,TRBV2,CASKRQLAGETQYF,TGTGCCAGCAAAAGACAGCTCGCCGGAGAGACCCAGTACTTC
TRBJ1-3,few,-,TRBV9,CASSPGSTLSGNTIYF,TGTGCCAGCAGCCCAGGGTCCACACTCTCTGGAAACACCATATATTTT
TRBJ2-7,few,TRBD2,TRBV10-1,CASSESAGGPSYEQYF,TGCGCCAGCAGTGAGTCGGCGGGAGGGCCCTCCTACGAGCAGTACTTC
TRBJ2-2,-,-,TRBV14,CASGETGISTGELFF,TGTGCCAGTGGCGAGACAGGAATTTCCACCGGGGAGCTGTTTTTT
TRBJ2-1,once,-,TRBV5-1,CASSGLALSSSYNEQFF,TGCGCCAGCAGTGGGCTAGCGCTAAGCTCTTCCTACAATGAGCAGTTCTTC
TRBJ2-1,-,-,TRBV6-5,CASSRGDRTAEQFF,TGTGCCAGCAGTAGGGGAGACCGGACAGCGGAGCAGTTCTTC
TRBJ2-5,-,TRBD2,TRBV5-1,CASSLGTTSGRETQYF,TGCGCCAGCAGCTTGGGAACGACTAGCGGGAGAGAGACCCAGTACTTC
TRBJ1-2,few,-,TRBV30,CAWSVGGPRTF,TGTGCCTGGAGTGTAGGAGGGCCTAGGACCTTC
TRBJ1-1,few,-,TRBV19,CASSIANWNTEAFF,TGTGCCAGTAGTATAGCTAACTGGAACACTGAAGCTTTCTTT
TRBJ1-2,-,TRBD1,TRBV30,CAWAAGTVGYTF,TGTGCCTGGGCAGCCGGGACAGTAGGCTACACCTTC
TRBJ2-3,-,TRBD2,TRBV7-3,CASSLIGGGDPDTQYF,TGTGCCAGCAGCTTAATAGGCGGGGGGGATCCAGATACGCAGTATTTT
TRBJ1-4,few,-,TRBV2,CASSERWSSSEKLFF,TGTGCCAGCAGTGAACGGTGGTCGAGCTCTGAAAAACTGTTTTTT
TRBJ1-1,few,-,TRBV10-1,CASSELGDAEAFF,TGCGCCAGCAGTGAGTTAGGAGACGCTGAAGCTTTCTTT
TRBJ2-7,few,TRBD2,TRBV10-2,CASSVTSGGSEQYF,TGCGCCAGCAGTGTCACTAGCGGGGGTTCCGAGCAGTACTTC
TRBJ1-1,-,-,TRBV7-9,CASSWRGSNTEAFF,TGTGCCAGCAGTTGGAGGGGATCGAACACTGAAGCTTTCTTT
TRBJ2-2,few,-,TRBV5-1,CASSLSGQNTGELFF,TGCGCCAGCAGCTTGTCGGGACAGAACACCGGGGAGCTGTTTTTT
TRBJ2-7,few,-,TRBV5-6,CASSYLTEQYF,TGTGCCAGCAGCTACCTCACTGAGCAGTACTTC